A selection of T cell receptor beta chains follows, all from one sample in a study of shared clonotypes between healthy human individuals. The assay was immunoSEQ multiplex PCR, and TCRdb's table has in-frame clones only and misses some. This sample carries fewer than 100,000 clones, under 80% of them seen once, and the ten largest clones take roughly 40%. Source material: memory CD8+ T cells sorted from blood. The receptors derive from a man under 40 in good health. The CDR3 runs from the conserved cysteine through the conserved F or W. Each record gives: J gene, V gene, clone size, D gene, CDR3 DNA, CDR3 protein. The D gene is left open where the match is weak. Clone size is not always given. Where it is, it says once, few, many or a class for expanded clones.

J gene: TRBJ2-5; V gene: TRBV5-5; clone size: .; D gene: TRBD2; CDR3 DNA: TGTGCCAGCAGCTTGGAATGGGGAGGCGGGAGCCGAGTAGCAGAAGAGACCCAGTACTTC; CDR3 protein: CASSLEWGGGSRVAEETQYF
J gene: TRBJ1-1; V gene: TRBV15; clone size: .; D gene: .; CDR3 DNA: TGTGCCACCAGCAGAGCTATCCTAGAGGACGACACTGAAACTTTCTTT; CDR3 protein: CATSRAILEDDTETFF
J gene: TRBJ2-3; V gene: TRBV5-1; clone size: .; D gene: TRBD2; CDR3 DNA: TGCGCCAGCAGCCCCAACTCCCTTAGCGGGGGACTATCAGATACGCAGTATTTT; CDR3 protein: CASSPNSLSGGLSDTQYF
J gene: TRBJ2-2; V gene: TRBV28; clone size: .; D gene: .; CDR3 DNA: TGTGCCAGCAGTTTATCCGGGACCGGGGAGCTGTTTTTT; CDR3 protein: CASSLSGTGELFF
J gene: TRBJ2-5; V gene: TRBV7-6; clone size: once; D gene: TRBD2; CDR3 DNA: TGTGCCAGCAGCCGGGCGGGAGGGACCCAGTACTTC; CDR3 protein: CASSRAGGTQYF
J gene: TRBJ1-2; V gene: TRBV19; clone size: .; D gene: TRBD1; CDR3 DNA: TGTGCCAGTAGTACCTGGACAGGGGACCTTAACTATGGCTACACCTTC; CDR3 protein: CASSTWTGDLNYGYTF
J gene: TRBJ1-1; V gene: TRBV7-9; clone size: .; D gene: .; CDR3 DNA: TGTGCCAGCAGCTCTCAGTTGTTTTTGGAAACTGAAGCTTTCTTT; CDR3 protein: CASSSQLFLETEAFF
J gene: TRBJ2-7; V gene: TRBV6-1; clone size: .; D gene: .; CDR3 DNA: TGTGCCACCCCTGAACCCAACTACGAGCAGTACTTC; CDR3 protein: CATPEPNYEQYF
J gene: TRBJ2-5; V gene: TRBV19; clone size: .; D gene: TRBD1; CDR3 DNA: TGTGCCAGTAGTATACCCCGGACAGGGGGCATCGAGACCCAGTACTTC; CDR3 protein: CASSIPRTGGIETQYF
J gene: TRBJ2-1; V gene: TRBV10-2; clone size: .; D gene: TRBD1; CDR3 DNA: TGCGCCAGCAGTGCTGGACAGGGCCCCTACAATGAGCAGTTCTTC; CDR3 protein: CASSAGQGPYNEQFF
J gene: TRBJ2-7; V gene: TRBV7-9; clone size: .; D gene: TRBD1; CDR3 DNA: TGTGCCAGCAGCGGAGACAGGGCTAACGAGCAGTACTTC; CDR3 protein: CASSGDRANEQYF
J gene: TRBJ2-1; V gene: TRBV25-1; clone size: .; D gene: TRBD2; CDR3 DNA: TGTGCCAGCTCAAGGACTAGCGGGAGGGGGGACAATGAGCAGTTCTTC; CDR3 protein: CASSRTSGRGDNEQFF
J gene: TRBJ2-7; V gene: TRBV7-2; clone size: once; D gene: .; CDR3 DNA: TGTGCCAGCAGCCTGGAGGGGCTCCCCTCCTACGAGCAGTACTTC; CDR3 protein: CASSLEGLPSYEQYF
J gene: TRBJ1-2; V gene: TRBV5-1; clone size: .; D gene: TRBD1; CDR3 DNA: TGCGCCAGCAGCTCTGACAGGGAACCCGATGGCTACACCTTC; CDR3 protein: CASSSDREPDGYTF
J gene: TRBJ1-5; V gene: TRBV30; clone size: .; D gene: .; CDR3 DNA: TGTGCCTGGAGTGTAGGCCCGGGACCGAGTAATCAGCCCCAGCATTTT; CDR3 protein: CAWSVGPGPSNQPQHF
J gene: TRBJ2-2; V gene: TRBV7-9; clone size: .; D gene: TRBD1; CDR3 DNA: TGTGCCAGCAGCTTACGGGACAGACCGAACACCGGGGAGCTGTTTTTT; CDR3 protein: CASSLRDRPNTGELFF
J gene: TRBJ2-2; V gene: TRBV7-3; clone size: .; D gene: TRBD1; CDR3 DNA: TGTGCCAGCAGCCCCGGACAGGGGGCGTTTGCCGGGGAGCTGTTTTTT; CDR3 protein: CASSPGQGAFAGELFF
J gene: TRBJ2-3; V gene: TRBV20-1; clone size: .; D gene: .; CDR3 DNA: TGCAGTGCTAGTTACCCAGATACGCAGTATTTT; CDR3 protein: CSASYPDTQYF
J gene: TRBJ2-3; V gene: TRBV7-2; clone size: .; D gene: .; CDR3 DNA: TGTGCCAGCAGCTTTGCGGACCCCACAGATACGCAGTATTTT; CDR3 protein: CASSFADPTDTQYF
J gene: TRBJ1-1; V gene: TRBV2; clone size: .; D gene: .; CDR3 DNA: TGTGCCAGCAGAGGTCAGCGTGGGGAAGCTTTCTTT; CDR3 protein: CASRGQRGEAFF
J gene: TRBJ2-7; V gene: TRBV5-4; clone size: .; D gene: .; CDR3 DNA: TGTGCCAGCAGCTTTGTCTCCACTACCGGGGAGCAGTACTTC; CDR3 protein: CASSFVSTTGEQYF
J gene: TRBJ2-1; V gene: TRBV13; clone size: once; D gene: .; CDR3 DNA: TGTGCCAGCAGCTTATCCGGCGGGAACTTTTACAATGAGCAGTTCTTC; CDR3 protein: CASSLSGGNFYNEQFF
J gene: TRBJ1-2; V gene: TRBV6-1; clone size: .; D gene: .; CDR3 DNA: TGTGCCAGCAGTGAAGAGTTCGTGGTCTATGGCTACACCTTC; CDR3 protein: CASSEEFVVYGYTF
J gene: TRBJ2-7; V gene: TRBV13; clone size: .; D gene: TRBD2; CDR3 DNA: TGTGCCAGCAGCCCCGGGACTAGTCTCTACGAGCAGTACTTC; CDR3 protein: CASSPGTSLYEQYF
J gene: TRBJ2-7; V gene: TRBV7-8; clone size: few; D gene: TRBD1; CDR3 DNA: TGTGCCAGCAGCCCTCGAACAGGGGGTCGTAACGAGCAGTACTTC; CDR3 protein: CASSPRTGGRNEQYF
J gene: TRBJ2-2; V gene: TRBV6-4; clone size: .; D gene: TRBD1; CDR3 DNA: TGTGCCAGCAGCGCACGACAGGGGAACACCGGGGAGCTGTTTTTT; CDR3 protein: CASSARQGNTGELFF
J gene: TRBJ2-1; V gene: TRBV7-6; clone size: .; D gene: TRBD2; CDR3 DNA: TGTGCCAGCAGCCCTAGCGTATTCGTCGGGGGGGGGAGTACCTACAATGAGCAGTTCTTC; CDR3 protein: CASSPSVFVGGGSTYNEQFF